These 20 T cell receptor beta chains originate from one sample sequenced in a study of beta chain features in type 1 diabetes. Isolated RNA was reverse transcribed in full, so expressed TCRB transcripts were sequenced. Profiling relied on immunoSEQ multiplex PCR, and the TCRdb table lists in-frame clones only, not all of them. The sample contains some 220,000 clones, approximately 10% of which appear only once. The specimen sequenced was central memory CD4+ T cells from blood. The receptors shown here come from a man between 18 and 29 years old in good health.

This clone has only a few counts. The chain joins TRBV2 to TRBJ2-3; D ambiguous. Germline lookup yields CDR1 SNHLY and CDR2 FYNNEI. CDR3 length: 11 residues. Trimming stripped 4 bases from V and 4 bases from J, with 3 bases between. DNA of the CDR3: TGTGCCAGCAGTGTCGCAGATACGCAGTATTTT. Amino acid sequence: CASSVADTQYF.

At least ten counts were recorded for this clone. This rearrangement joins TRBV7-2 to TRBJ2-3; D perhaps matches TRBD1 (5 bases). Trimming stripped 0 bases from V and 1 base from J, with 11 bases between. The CDR3 consists of 16 residues. Germline CDR1 reads SGHTA; CDR2 reads FQGNSA. CDR3 nucleotide sequence: TGTGCCAGCAGCTTAGCGGGTGGCAGGGGCACAGATACGCAGTATTTT. It yields the protein CASSLAGGRGTDTQYF. The entire variable domain, with the rest obtained from reference TRBV7-2 and TRBJ2-3, is as follows: GAGVSQSPSNKVTEKGKDVELRCDPISGHTALYWYRQSLGQGLEFLIYFQGNSAPDKSGLPSDRFSAERTGGSVSTLTIQRTQQEDSAVYLCASSLAGGRGTDTQYFGPGTRLTVL.

The genes are TRBV30 and TRBJ2-1; D is possibly TRBD1 or TRBD2 (5 bases each). The CDR3 extends over 15 amino acids. V was cut by 4 bases and J by 0 bases, with 13 bases left in between. Germline CDR1 is GTSNPN and CDR2 is SVGIG (reference sequence). The CDR3 is CAWILGESSYNEQFF. The CDR3 DNA reads as TGTGCCTGGATATTGGGGGAAAGCTCCTACAATGAGCAGTTCTTC.

Worth noting for this clone: Other DNA sequences in this specimen translate into the identical CDR3. The chain joins TRBV14 to TRBJ2-1; D gene unclear. This CDR3 comprises 15 residues. Trimming stripped 1 base from V and 0 bases from J, with 7 bases between. Germline V gene data show CDR1 as SGHDN and CDR2 as FVKESK. CDR3 bases: TGTGCCAGCAGCCAAGTGAGGCGCTCCTACAATGAGCAGTTCTTC. Its protein product is CASSQVRRSYNEQFF.

The V gene is TRBV12-5, the J gene TRBJ1-3, with 12 bases matching TRBD1. Germline V CDR1 and CDR2: LGHNT, FRNRAP. The CDR3 consists of 15 residues. After removal of 5 bases from V and 6 bases from J, the junction contained 5 bases not matched to a gene. The DNA of the CDR3 is TGTGCTAGTGGTCCGGGACAGGGGGCGGAAAACACCATATATTTT. This codes for CASGPGQGAENTIYF.

This clone was observed at least ten times. The chain has TRBV7-9 and TRBJ2-7; D gene uncertain. The CDR3 length is 12 residues. V was pared by 2 bases and J by 6 bases, with 8 bases between. Germline CDR1 SEHNR, CDR2 FQNEAQ (reference sequence). CDR3 amino acids: CASSLSASEQYF. The DNA of the CDR3 is TGTGCCAGCAGCTTATCAGCTTCCGAGCAGTACTTC.

This clone was seen more than once but under ten times. This chain connects TRBV25-1 to TRBJ2-1, with D possibly matching TRBD2 (5 bases). With 2 bases removed from V and 2 bases from J, the gap between germline ends came to 16 bases. The CDR3 is 17 residues long. Germline CDR1 MGHDK, CDR2 SYGVNS. CDR3: CASSEISRLAPYNEQFF. CDR3 nucleotides: TGTGCCAGCAGTGAAATCTCCAGGCTAGCCCCCTACAATGAGCAGTTCTTC.

This clone has at least ten counts. The V gene is TRBV30, the J gene TRBJ1-2, with TRBD1 identical over 7 bases. The germline CDR1 and CDR2 sequences are GTSNPN and SVGIG (reference sequence). This CDR3 has 18 residues. The junction had 18 bases not matched to a gene; V was cut back by 4 bases and J by 1 base. This CDR3 reads CAWTHLLITGADNYGYTF. The CDR3 DNA is TGTGCCTGGACCCACCTACTTATCACAGGGGCGGATAACTATGGCTACACCTTC.

This clone has a count of ten or more. A much larger clone is a single base away; this may be a read error. The chain links TRBV7-9 to TRBJ2-3; D is ambiguous. V was trimmed by 4 bases and J by 2 bases, leaving 1 base between them. The CDR3 totals 11 residues. CDR1 is SEHNR and CDR2 is FQNEAQ in the germline V gene (reference sequence). Here the CDR3 DNA reads TGTGCCAGCAGCTACACAGATACGCAGTATTTT. Amino acid sequence: CASSYTDTQYF.

V gene TRBV30 combines with J gene TRBJ2-2; no reliable D call. Trimming pared 0 bases from V and 0 bases from J, leaving 8 bases between. The CDR3 is made up of 15 amino acids. Germline lookup yields CDR1 GTSNPN and CDR2 SVGIG (reference sequence). The CDR3, as DNA: TGTGCCTGGAGTGTTGGGTGGGCGAACACCGGGGAGCTGTTTTTT. This codes for CAWSVGWANTGELFF. The complete variable domain, with remaining parts taken from reference TRBV30 and TRBJ2-2, reads SQTIHQWPATLVQPVGSPLSLECTVEGTSNPNLYWYRQAAGRGLQLLFYSVGIGQISSEVPQNLSASRPQDRQFILSSKKLLLSDSGFYLCAWSVGWANTGELFFGEGSRLTVL.

V is TRBV11-3 and J is TRBJ2-1; 8 bases map to TRBD2. V lost 0 bases and J lost 7; bases outside the gene matches: 11. Per the germline V gene, CDR1 is SGHNT and CDR2 is YENEEA. This CDR3 comprises 17 residues. CDR3 DNA: TGTGCCAGCAGCTTAGATGGGGGCACGGGAGGGAGGAATGAGCAGTTCTTC. Translated: CASSLDGGTGGRNEQFF.

The chain combines TRBV5-4 with TRBJ2-2; D perhaps matches TRBD2 (6 bases). This CDR3 has 15 residues. Germline V lookup: CDR1 SGHNT, CDR2 YYREEE (reference sequence). Trimming removed 4 bases at V and 1 base at J, with 11 bases between. CDR3 coding DNA: TGTGCCAGCAGCCCCAGGACTAAGAACACCGGGGAGCTGTTTTTT. It translates to CASSPRTKNTGELFF.

This clone was found many times. The rearrangement joins TRBV7-9 to TRBJ2-7; 7 nucleotides line up with TRBD1. This CDR3 is 15 amino acids long. V shed 5 bases, J shed 2 bases, and the junction held 9 bases outside the gene matches. Germline loops: CDR1 SEHNR, CDR2 FQNEAQ (reference sequence). Here the CDR3 DNA reads TGTGCCAGCAGCACCTCGACAGGGAACCCCTACGAGCAGTACTTC. Protein product: CASSTSTGNPYEQYF. The whole variable domain, filled in from reference TRBV7-9 and TRBJ2-7, reads DTGVSQNPRHKITKRGQNVTFRCDPISEHNRLYWYRQTLGQGPEFLTYFQNEAQLEKSRLLSDRFSAERPKGSFSTLEIQRTEQGDSAMYLCASSTSTGNPYEQYFGPGTRLTVT.

J is TRBJ2-7 and V is TRBV7-3; TRBD2 matches at 13 bases. V shed 5 bases and J 2 bases; nucleotides not matched to a gene: 3. In germline, CDR1 is SGHTA, CDR2 FQGTGA. This CDR3 has 15 residues. The CDR3 loop is CASSAGTSGTYEQYF. The DNA of the CDR3 is TGTGCCAGCAGCGCCGGGACTAGCGGGACCTACGAGCAGTACTTC.

This rearrangement joins TRBV19 to TRBJ2-2; 13 bases align to TRBD2. Germline values: CDR1 LNHDA, CDR2 SQIVND (reference sequence). The V gene end was trimmed by 8 bases and the J gene end by 5 bases; junction bases not matched to a gene: 2. This CDR3 is 14 amino acids long. Written as DNA, the CDR3 is TGTGCCAGTGGGGGACTAGCGGGGACCGGGGAGCTGTTTTTT. It specifies CASGGLAGTGELFF.

The rearrangement links TRBV27 to TRBJ2-5, with 10 bases matching TRBD1. There are 16 residues in the CDR3. Germline lookup yields CDR1 MNHEY and CDR2 SMNVEV (reference sequence). V dropped 5 bases and J dropped 4; count of bases not matched to a gene: 10. CDR3 sequence: CASSQWTGGYGETQYF. The CDR3, as DNA: TGTGCCAGCAGTCAGTGGACAGGGGGGTACGGAGAGACCCAGTACTTC.

At least ten counts were recorded for this clone. The chain employs TRBV9 and TRBJ2-1, with 9 bases matching TRBD2. Germline CDR1 and CDR2: SGDLS and YYNGEE. V was clipped by 3 bases and J by 6 bases; unmatched bases: 13. The CDR3 spans 17 residues. CDR3 region: CASSESPQGGRANEQFF. CDR3 nucleotides: TGTGCCAGCAGCGAGAGCCCCCAGGGCGGGAGGGCCAATGAGCAGTTCTTC.

On this clone itself: A far larger clone lies a single base away; this is likely a read error. Other DNA sequences of this sample code for an identical CDR3. The rearrangement links TRBV29-1 to TRBJ2-3; D possibly corresponds to TRBD1 (5 bases). Germline CDR1 and CDR2: SQVTM and ANQGSEA. The germline V and J ends were trimmed by 6 bases and 0 bases, with 16 bases remaining between them. The CDR3 length is 15 residues. This chain's CDR3 is CSVVIAGPSTDTQYF. DNA for the CDR3: TGCAGCGTGGTAATTGCAGGGCCGAGCACAGATACGCAGTATTTT.

This clone was counted only a few times. A read error may account for a junction end that differs from germline. Other nucleotide sequences in the sample specify the same CDR3. The chain recombines TRBV5-1 with TRBJ1-4; D is unclear. CDR1 SGHRS and CDR2 YFSETQ come from the germline V gene. This CDR3 contains 17 residues. This CDR3 reads CASRPDGTSWTNEKLFF. CDR3 DNA: TGCGCAAGCAGACCTGACGGAACCTCCTGGACTAATGAAAAACTGTTTTTT.

This clone was picked up a small number of times. This rearrangement joins TRBV6-1 to TRBJ1-2; D unclear. Trimming left V 0 bases short and J 8 bases short, with 4 bases between. The CDR3 totals 11 residues. Per the germline V gene, CDR1 is MNHNS and CDR2 is SASEGT. CDR3 region: CASSEASGYTF. For the CDR3, the DNA is TGTGCCAGCAGTGAAGCAAGCGGCTACACCTTC.